A selection of T cell receptor beta chains follows, all from one sample in a study of vaccination and CD4 T cells after COVID-19. Their specific antigens are unknown. TCRdb used MiXCR to reprocess the PCR reads, holding one entry per CDR3 protein. The sample lists around 10,000 distinct CDR3 sequences, more than 25% seen once, with about 25% in the top ten. Sequenced input: cultured CD4+ T cells from blood. All receptors come from a human donor with COVID-19. Both conserved end residues are part of each CDR3. D genes are given only for firm matches. Not all rows give a size; the values are once, few, many and, for expanded clones, a class.

abundance,v_gene,j_gene,d_gene,CDR3nt,CDR3aa
NA,TRBV10-2,TRBJ2-7,NA,TGCGCCAGCAGAGAGGGAACAGGGTATTCCTACGAGCAGTACTTC,CASREGTGYSYEQYF
few,TRBV6-1,TRBJ1-5,NA,TGTGCCAGCAGTGCAACAGGGCAACTAGGCAATCAGCCCCAGCATTTT,CASSATGQLGNQPQHF
few,TRBV20-1,TRBJ2-7,TRBD1,TGCAGTGCTAGAGATAGGGGACAGCGTTCAAGCGAGCAGTACTTC,CSARDRGQRSSEQYF
NA,TRBV6-1,TRBJ2-7,TRBD1,TGTGCCAGCAGAGACGGGACAGACTCCTACGAGCAGTACTTC,CASRDGTDSYEQYF
few,TRBV6-1,TRBJ2-3,TRBD2,TGTGCCAGCAGTGAAGCTACTAGCGGGGGGTTAAATTTT,CASSEATSGGLNF
few,TRBV20-1,TRBJ2-1,TRBD2,TGCAGTGCTAGAGGGCTAGCGGCCTACAATGAGCAGTTCTTC,CSARGLAAYNEQFF
NA,TRBV20-1,TRBJ1-3,NA,TGCAGTGCTAGAGCAGTGCAGAACTCTGGAAACACCATATATTTT,CSARAVQNSGNTIYF
NA,TRBV24-1,TRBJ2-1,NA,TGTGCCACCAGTGGCTTGGGATACAATGAGCAGTTCTTC,CATSGLGYNEQFF
few,TRBV2,TRBJ2-5,NA,TGTGCCAGCAGTGATGGTATCGAAGAGACCCAGTACTTC,CASSDGIEETQYF
few,TRBV19,TRBJ1-2,TRBD1,TGTGCCAGCCGACAGGGAGGCTACACCTTC,CASRQGGYTF
NA,TRBV20-1,TRBJ2-2,NA,TGCAGTGCCCCAGGACAGAGCAACACCGGGGAGCTGTTTTTT,CSAPGQSNTGELFF
NA,TRBV24-1,TRBJ2-1,TRBD1,TGTGCCACCAGTGATCTGGGACAGTACAATGAGCAGTTCTTC,CATSDLGQYNEQFF
few,TRBV4-1,TRBJ1-2,TRBD1,TGCGCCAGCAGCCAACCACAAGGGACAGATGCCAACTATGGCTACACCTTC,CASSQPQGTDANYGYTF
NA,TRBV11-3,TRBJ2-5,NA,TGTGCCAGCAGCTTACAAGCAGGGGTAGGAGAGACCCAGTACTTC,CASSLQAGVGETQYF
NA,TRBV6-5,TRBJ2-3,TRBD2,TGTGCCAGCAGAGACTCGCGGGGGGGAAACACAGATACGCAGTATTTT,CASRDSRGGNTDTQYF
NA,TRBV25-1,TRBJ2-6,TRBD2,TGTGCCAGCAGCCCTGGGGGGGGCTCTGGGGCCAACGTCCTGACTTTC,CASSPGGGSGANVLTF
few,TRBV20-1,TRBJ1-4,TRBD1,TGCAGTGCCCTTGTCCGCTCCAGGGGGGTTCTACGAAAACTGTTTTTT,CSALVRSRGVLRKLFF
hyperexpanded,TRBV6-1,TRBJ2-7,NA,TGTGCCAGCAGCGGGGTGGAGGACGGCGAGCAGTACTTC,CASSGVEDGEQYF
NA,TRBV6-1,TRBJ2-5,NA,TGTGCCAGCAGTGAAGCATCGGCAGGGAAAGAGACCCAGTACTTC,CASSEASAGKETQYF
few,TRBV6-1,TRBJ1-4,NA,TGTGCCAGCAGACCCAGGGGCAGGGAAAAACTGTTTTTT,CASRPRGREKLFF
NA,TRBV5-8,TRBJ2-2,NA,TGTGCCAGCAGCCGCTTGAGGGGGACCTCGAACACCGGGGAGCTGTTTTTT,CASSRLRGTSNTGELFF
few,TRBV20-1,TRBJ1-6,NA,TGCAGTGCAGCCAGAAGTGAGACTGATGGTTCACCCCTCCACTTT,CSAARSETDGSPLHF